The 29 T cell receptor beta chains below come from one sample, sequenced in a study of blood T cells in healthy people across ages. Together with a sample-barcoded 5' primer, a J-beta primer mix was included in a second PCR lasting roughly 6 to 12 cycles. One entry per CDR3 protein results from TCRdb running MiXCR on the 5' RACE reads. The table shows over 1.5 million distinct CDR3 sequences, with less than 50% occurring only once. The specimen sequenced was blood. The receptors originated from a woman between 40 and 55 years old in good health.

This clonotype was recorded only once. V usage is TRBV20-1 and J usage is TRBJ2-4; 11 nucleotides agree with TRBD2. The trim removed 0 bases at V and 8 bases at J, leaving 9 bases unmatched. The CDR3 runs to 16 residues. The germline CDR1 and CDR2 sequences are DFQATT and SNEGSKA (reference sequence). The CDR3 DNA reads TGCAGTGCTAGAGATTTGGCTAGCGGGGGGTGGGACATTCAGTACTTC. It specifies CSARDLASGGWDIQYF.

This clonotype was recorded once. Sequence at one end of the junction differs from germline and may be a read error. The rearrangement uses TRBV6-2 or TRBV6-3 and TRBJ2-4; the D is unclear. The CDR3 consists of 14 residues. From germline, CDR1 is MNHEY and CDR2 SVGEGT. CDR3 bases: TGTGCCAGCAGTGACTCGAAAGTTCCAGGAGAGCAGTACTTC. Protein sequence: CASSDSKVPGEQYF.

This clonotype was detected once. The chain has TRBV7-9 and TRBJ1-2, with a possible D match to TRBD1 (5 bases). V lost 11 bases to trimming and J lost 4 bases, with 23 bases between them. Per germline, CDR1 SEHNR and CDR2 FQNEAQ (reference sequence). This CDR3 spans 15 amino acids. The CDR3 region is CAGTQRDLGSYGYTF. The DNA for the CDR3 is TGTGCCGGCACCCAGAGGGACCTAGGAAGCTATGGCTACACCTTC.

This clonotype has more than one count but fewer than ten. The V call is TRBV4-2, the J call TRBJ2-7; D is perhaps TRBD1 (6 bases). V was clipped by 3 bases and J by 1 base, with 10 bases between them. The CDR3 is 14 amino acids. Germline V lookup: CDR1 LGHNA, CDR2 YNFKEQ. Here the CDR3 DNA reads TGTGCCAGCAGCCACAAGACAGGATCCTACGAGCAGTACTTC. It translates to CASSHKTGSYEQYF.

This clonotype was seen a few times. V is TRBV6-2 or TRBV6-3 and J is TRBJ2-1; 7 nucleotides align to TRBD1. The J call is doubtful: the DNA matches TRBJ2-7 better. This CDR3 region has 16 residues. Germline CDR1 and CDR2: MNHEY and SVGEGT. The CDR3: CASSYPQGSSYNEQYF. CDR3 DNA: TGTGCCAGCAGTTACCCACAGGGGAGCTCCTACAATGAGCAGTACTTC.

The rearrangement links TRBV7-2 to TRBJ2-1, with 12 nucleotides matching TRBD2. The V gene end was trimmed by 1 base and the J gene end by 15 bases; junction bases not matched to a gene: 7. This CDR3 has 14 residues. In germline, CDR1 is SGHTA, CDR2 FQGNSA. The CDR3 nucleotides read TGTGCCAGCAGCTTAGAGGCTAGCGGGGGGGCACGGTTCTTC. Protein sequence: CASSLEASGGARFF.

Worth noting for this clonotype: Germline and junction disagree at one end, which may indicate a read error. The chain is built from TRBV6-2 or TRBV6-3 and TRBJ2-7; D not certain. CDR3 length: 13 residues. The germline CDR1 and CDR2 sequences are MNHEY and SVGEGT. In DNA, the CDR3 is TGTGCCAGCAGTGACTCGGGCAAGAACGAGCAGTACTTC. The encoded protein is CASSDSGKNEQYF.

This clonotype was seen a few times. The chain combines TRBV28 with TRBJ2-3; possible D gene TRBD2, 5 bases. Germline assignment: CDR1 MDHEN and CDR2 SYDVKM. This CDR3 comprises 14 residues. V was cut by 5 bases and J by 1 base, with 10 bases left in between. This CDR3 is CASSTRRGTDTQYF. CDR3 nucleotide sequence: TGTGCCAGCAGTACGCGGCGGGGCACAGATACGCAGTATTTT.

This clonotype showed up just a few times. The V call is TRBV20-1, the J call TRBJ2-3; tentative D call: TRBD2 (5 bases). The CDR3 is 13 residues long. In germline, CDR1 is DFQATT, CDR2 SNEGSKA (reference sequence). Trimming removed 4 bases from V and 4 bases from J, with 12 bases in between. CDR3 in amino acids: CSAMHRDADTQYF. The CDR3 region has the DNA TGCAGTGCTATGCATCGGGATGCAGATACGCAGTATTTT.

The chain is built from TRBV20-1 and TRBJ2-1, with TRBD2 matching over 16 bases. Unmatched junction bases numbered 7, after V lost 3 bases and J lost 8 bases. Germline CDR1 and CDR2: DFQATT and SNEGSKA (reference sequence). This CDR3 has 16 amino acids. The CDR3 bases are TGCAGTGCTAGTGCCGGGACTAGCGGGGGGGCCTATGAGCAGTTCTTC. It translates to CSASAGTSGGAYEQFF.

This rearrangement joins TRBV7-2 to TRBJ2-7; D uncertain. The J call could be wrong; TRBJ2-5 is a better fit for the DNA end. CDR1 is SGHTA, CDR2 FQGNSA, per germline. CDR3 size: 13 residues. The CDR3: CASSHGFPETQYF. The CDR3, as DNA: TGTGCCAGCAGCCATGGGTTCCCAGAGACCCAGTACTTC.

This chain joins TRBV29-1 and TRBJ1-1, with D possibly being TRBD1 (6 bases). Germline V gives CDR1 SQVTM, CDR2 ANQGSEA. V shed 4 bases and J shed 2 bases, with 11 bases lying between them. The CDR3 is 13 amino acids. As DNA, the CDR3 is TGCAGCGTTGTCATACAGGGTAACACTGAAGCTTTCTTT. Encoded protein: CSVVIQGNTEAFF.

This clonotype showed up just a few times. The CDR3 bases are TGCGCCAGCAGCTCCGACGTAAGCTACGAGCAGTACTTC. Encoded protein: CASSSDVSYEQYF. The chain joins TRBV5-1 to TRBJ2-7, with no clear D. Germline V gives CDR1 SGHRS, CDR2 YFSETQ. The CDR3 consists of 13 residues. Deletions cut 3 bases from V and 3 bases from J, with 10 bases between.

The genes are TRBV9 and TRBJ2-5, with 10 bases identical to TRBD1. The CDR3 totals 18 residues. V was clipped by 0 bases and J by 1 base; unmatched bases: 9. CDR1 SGDLS and CDR2 YYNGEE come from the germline V gene. The CDR3 coding sequence is TGTGCCAGCAGCGTAGCTAGGGGGACAGGGGCTCGCCAAGAGACCCAGTACTTC. This codes for CASSVARGTGARQETQYF.

The chain has TRBV9 and TRBJ1-2, with no clear D. V was shortened by 4 bases and J by 7 bases, with 20 bases between the two germline ends. The CDR3 contains 15 residues. Germline V gene sequence: CDR1 SGDLS, CDR2 YYNGEE. CDR3 DNA: TGTGCCAGCAGCCCTGAATCGGGATGGAGTGGTGGCTACACCTTC. Translated: CASSPESGWSGGYTF. Looking up the rest from reference TRBV9 and TRBJ1-2 gives the full variable domain: DSGVTQTPKHLITATGQRVTLRCSPRSGDLSVYWYQQSLDQGLQFLIQYYNGEERAKGNILERFSAQQFPDLHSELNLSSLELGDSALYFCASSPESGWSGGYTFGSGTRLTVV.

The rearrangement uses TRBV7-9 and TRBJ1-1, with D possibly being TRBD1 (6 bases). CDR3 size: 17 residues. With 4 bases removed from V and 3 bases from J, the gap between germline ends came to 21 bases. CDR1 and CDR2 (germline): SEHNR, FQNEAQ (reference sequence). DNA of the CDR3: TGTGCCAGCAGCTCCCCTGGGGGGCGTAAGGGAGACACTGAAGCTTTCTTT. The encoded protein is CASSSPGGRKGDTEAFF.

This clonotype was picked up a small number of times. This chain joins TRBV6-2 or TRBV6-3 and TRBJ2-6, with TRBD1 as a possible D gene (5 bases). Germline loops: CDR1 MNHEY, CDR2 SVGEGT. CDR3 size: 18 residues. The V gene lost 0 bases and the J gene lost 0 bases, with 12 bases spanning the gap. The CDR3 here is CASSYSSGALSGANVLTF. DNA of the CDR3: TGTGCCAGCAGTTACTCAAGTGGGGCCCTCTCTGGGGCCAACGTCCTGACTTTC.

About this clonotype: One end of the junction does not line up with germline, which may come from a read error. The genes are TRBV5-1 and TRBJ2-3; D is ambiguous. Germline-derived CDR1 and CDR2 are SGHRS and YFSETQ. CDR3 length: 16 residues. In DNA, the CDR3 is TGCGCCAGCAGCTTGTATACCCGGGTCGGCACAGCTACGCAGTATTTT. It codes for CASSLYTRVGTATQYF.

This clonotype was seen a single time. The genes are TRBV14 and TRBJ2-1; 7 positions agree with TRBD1. The CDR3 is 15 amino acids. The J segment lost 5 bases and the V segment lost 5 bases, leaving 9 bases of the junction unmatched. CDR1 is SGHDN, CDR2 FVKESK, per germline. CDR3 loop: CASSLDRLRDNEQFF. In DNA form, the CDR3 reads TGTGCCAGCAGCTTGGACAGGTTGCGGGACAATGAGCAGTTCTTC.

The rearrangement links TRBV6-1 to TRBJ1-5; 7 nucleotides align to TRBD1. This CDR3 contains 18 residues. V shed 2 bases, J shed 11 bases, and the junction held 21 bases outside the gene matches. Germline values: CDR1 MNHNS, CDR2 SASEGT. This chain's CDR3 is CASSEPGGGKSLNQAQHF. CDR3 bases: TGTGCCAGCAGTGAACCTGGAGGGGGCAAATCCCTTAATCAAGCCCAGCATTTT.

This chain connects TRBV7-2 to TRBJ2-1; D unresolved. V gave up 4 bases and J gave up 8 bases, with 15 bases separating them. The germline CDR1 and CDR2 sequences are SGHTA and FQGNSA. The CDR3 is made up of 14 amino acids. The CDR3 nucleotides are TGTGCCAGCAGCTACCGGGCCCCCAGAGATGAGCAGTTCTTC. Its translation is CASSYRAPRDEQFF.

The rearrangement uses TRBV6-2 or TRBV6-3 and TRBJ2-1, with TRBD2 matching over 10 bases. Germline loops: CDR1 MNHEY, CDR2 SVGEGT. The junction had 10 bases not matched to a gene; V was cut back by 4 bases and J by 4 bases. This CDR3 has 17 residues. This CDR3 reads CASSSRVSGGGYNEQFF. The CDR3 DNA sequence: TGTGCCAGCAGTTCCAGAGTCAGCGGGGGGGGATACAATGAGCAGTTCTTC.

This rearrangement joins TRBV5-6 to TRBJ2-1; the match to TRBD2 covers 12 bases. The V gene end was trimmed by 5 bases and the J gene end by 8 bases; junction bases not matched to a gene: 14. The CDR3 has 17 amino acids. The germline V gene encodes CDR1 SGHDT and CDR2 YYEEEE. The CDR3 DNA reads TGTGCCAGCAGATTTGGGTCTCTAGCGGGGGGGCTTGATGAGCAGTTCTTC. Its translation: CASRFGSLAGGLDEQFF.

The table lists this clonotype with a few counts. This chain connects TRBV28 to TRBJ2-1; the D is unclear. Looked up from germline, CDR1 is MDHEN and CDR2 is SYDVKM. The CDR3 spans 16 residues. Trimming removed 1 base at V and 4 bases at J, with 14 bases between. For the CDR3, the DNA is TGTGCCAGCAGTTTATCGGCGGCAGGACGGTACAATGAGCAGTTCTTC. Residues: CASSLSAAGRYNEQFF.

In this sample, this clonotype turned up a few times. Relative to the germline gene, one junction end is altered; a read error may explain this. The V call is TRBV7-7, the J call TRBJ2-5; D not certain. The germline V gene encodes CDR1 SSHAT and CDR2 FNYEAQ (reference sequence). The CDR3 is 13 amino acids. CDR3 in DNA: TGTGCTAGCAATTCTGGGTTCCAAGAGACCCAGTACTTC. Protein sequence: CASNSGFQETQYF.

This chain uses TRBV4-3 with TRBJ2-1, with TRBD2 identical over 8 bases. This CDR3 contains 16 residues. The V and J ends lost 0 bases and 6 bases, in that order; junction bases with no gene match: 7. CDR1 and CDR2 from the germline V gene are LGHNA and YSLEER. In DNA, the CDR3 is TGCGCCAGCAGCCAAGAGGGCCCAGCGGGGGCCAATGAGCAGTTCTTC. It encodes CASSQEGPAGANEQFF.

The chain uses TRBV6-5 and TRBJ1-2; a possible D gene is TRBD1 (6 bases). The length of the CDR3 is 13 residues. The V end lost 2 bases, the J end lost 7 bases, and 11 bases lay between the germline ends. Germline V gives CDR1 MNHEY, CDR2 SVGAGI. CDR3 coding DNA: TGTGCCAGCAGTTACAGCAGGGGAGGTGGCTACACCTTC. Its translation: CASSYSRGGGYTF.

This rearrangement joins TRBV6-5 to TRBJ2-1; 9 bases align to TRBD2. With V trimmed by 0 bases and J by 10 bases, 7 bases remained unmatched. The CDR3 length is 15 residues. CDR1 MNHEY and CDR2 SVGAGI come from the germline V gene. For the CDR3, the DNA is TGTGCCAGCAGTTACTCCCTTAGCGGGGGACGAGAGCAGTTCTTC. The encoded protein is CASSYSLSGGREQFF.

This rearrangement joins TRBV15 to TRBJ1-2, with unresolved D. This CDR3 contains 16 residues. CDR1 and CDR2 (germline): LNHNV, YYDKDF (reference sequence). Deletions cut 0 bases from V and 4 bases from J, with 15 bases between. Here the CDR3 DNA reads TGTGCCACCAGCAGAGATAGTTGGGAGGGCAGCTATGGCTACACCTTC. Encoded protein: CATSRDSWEGSYGYTF.